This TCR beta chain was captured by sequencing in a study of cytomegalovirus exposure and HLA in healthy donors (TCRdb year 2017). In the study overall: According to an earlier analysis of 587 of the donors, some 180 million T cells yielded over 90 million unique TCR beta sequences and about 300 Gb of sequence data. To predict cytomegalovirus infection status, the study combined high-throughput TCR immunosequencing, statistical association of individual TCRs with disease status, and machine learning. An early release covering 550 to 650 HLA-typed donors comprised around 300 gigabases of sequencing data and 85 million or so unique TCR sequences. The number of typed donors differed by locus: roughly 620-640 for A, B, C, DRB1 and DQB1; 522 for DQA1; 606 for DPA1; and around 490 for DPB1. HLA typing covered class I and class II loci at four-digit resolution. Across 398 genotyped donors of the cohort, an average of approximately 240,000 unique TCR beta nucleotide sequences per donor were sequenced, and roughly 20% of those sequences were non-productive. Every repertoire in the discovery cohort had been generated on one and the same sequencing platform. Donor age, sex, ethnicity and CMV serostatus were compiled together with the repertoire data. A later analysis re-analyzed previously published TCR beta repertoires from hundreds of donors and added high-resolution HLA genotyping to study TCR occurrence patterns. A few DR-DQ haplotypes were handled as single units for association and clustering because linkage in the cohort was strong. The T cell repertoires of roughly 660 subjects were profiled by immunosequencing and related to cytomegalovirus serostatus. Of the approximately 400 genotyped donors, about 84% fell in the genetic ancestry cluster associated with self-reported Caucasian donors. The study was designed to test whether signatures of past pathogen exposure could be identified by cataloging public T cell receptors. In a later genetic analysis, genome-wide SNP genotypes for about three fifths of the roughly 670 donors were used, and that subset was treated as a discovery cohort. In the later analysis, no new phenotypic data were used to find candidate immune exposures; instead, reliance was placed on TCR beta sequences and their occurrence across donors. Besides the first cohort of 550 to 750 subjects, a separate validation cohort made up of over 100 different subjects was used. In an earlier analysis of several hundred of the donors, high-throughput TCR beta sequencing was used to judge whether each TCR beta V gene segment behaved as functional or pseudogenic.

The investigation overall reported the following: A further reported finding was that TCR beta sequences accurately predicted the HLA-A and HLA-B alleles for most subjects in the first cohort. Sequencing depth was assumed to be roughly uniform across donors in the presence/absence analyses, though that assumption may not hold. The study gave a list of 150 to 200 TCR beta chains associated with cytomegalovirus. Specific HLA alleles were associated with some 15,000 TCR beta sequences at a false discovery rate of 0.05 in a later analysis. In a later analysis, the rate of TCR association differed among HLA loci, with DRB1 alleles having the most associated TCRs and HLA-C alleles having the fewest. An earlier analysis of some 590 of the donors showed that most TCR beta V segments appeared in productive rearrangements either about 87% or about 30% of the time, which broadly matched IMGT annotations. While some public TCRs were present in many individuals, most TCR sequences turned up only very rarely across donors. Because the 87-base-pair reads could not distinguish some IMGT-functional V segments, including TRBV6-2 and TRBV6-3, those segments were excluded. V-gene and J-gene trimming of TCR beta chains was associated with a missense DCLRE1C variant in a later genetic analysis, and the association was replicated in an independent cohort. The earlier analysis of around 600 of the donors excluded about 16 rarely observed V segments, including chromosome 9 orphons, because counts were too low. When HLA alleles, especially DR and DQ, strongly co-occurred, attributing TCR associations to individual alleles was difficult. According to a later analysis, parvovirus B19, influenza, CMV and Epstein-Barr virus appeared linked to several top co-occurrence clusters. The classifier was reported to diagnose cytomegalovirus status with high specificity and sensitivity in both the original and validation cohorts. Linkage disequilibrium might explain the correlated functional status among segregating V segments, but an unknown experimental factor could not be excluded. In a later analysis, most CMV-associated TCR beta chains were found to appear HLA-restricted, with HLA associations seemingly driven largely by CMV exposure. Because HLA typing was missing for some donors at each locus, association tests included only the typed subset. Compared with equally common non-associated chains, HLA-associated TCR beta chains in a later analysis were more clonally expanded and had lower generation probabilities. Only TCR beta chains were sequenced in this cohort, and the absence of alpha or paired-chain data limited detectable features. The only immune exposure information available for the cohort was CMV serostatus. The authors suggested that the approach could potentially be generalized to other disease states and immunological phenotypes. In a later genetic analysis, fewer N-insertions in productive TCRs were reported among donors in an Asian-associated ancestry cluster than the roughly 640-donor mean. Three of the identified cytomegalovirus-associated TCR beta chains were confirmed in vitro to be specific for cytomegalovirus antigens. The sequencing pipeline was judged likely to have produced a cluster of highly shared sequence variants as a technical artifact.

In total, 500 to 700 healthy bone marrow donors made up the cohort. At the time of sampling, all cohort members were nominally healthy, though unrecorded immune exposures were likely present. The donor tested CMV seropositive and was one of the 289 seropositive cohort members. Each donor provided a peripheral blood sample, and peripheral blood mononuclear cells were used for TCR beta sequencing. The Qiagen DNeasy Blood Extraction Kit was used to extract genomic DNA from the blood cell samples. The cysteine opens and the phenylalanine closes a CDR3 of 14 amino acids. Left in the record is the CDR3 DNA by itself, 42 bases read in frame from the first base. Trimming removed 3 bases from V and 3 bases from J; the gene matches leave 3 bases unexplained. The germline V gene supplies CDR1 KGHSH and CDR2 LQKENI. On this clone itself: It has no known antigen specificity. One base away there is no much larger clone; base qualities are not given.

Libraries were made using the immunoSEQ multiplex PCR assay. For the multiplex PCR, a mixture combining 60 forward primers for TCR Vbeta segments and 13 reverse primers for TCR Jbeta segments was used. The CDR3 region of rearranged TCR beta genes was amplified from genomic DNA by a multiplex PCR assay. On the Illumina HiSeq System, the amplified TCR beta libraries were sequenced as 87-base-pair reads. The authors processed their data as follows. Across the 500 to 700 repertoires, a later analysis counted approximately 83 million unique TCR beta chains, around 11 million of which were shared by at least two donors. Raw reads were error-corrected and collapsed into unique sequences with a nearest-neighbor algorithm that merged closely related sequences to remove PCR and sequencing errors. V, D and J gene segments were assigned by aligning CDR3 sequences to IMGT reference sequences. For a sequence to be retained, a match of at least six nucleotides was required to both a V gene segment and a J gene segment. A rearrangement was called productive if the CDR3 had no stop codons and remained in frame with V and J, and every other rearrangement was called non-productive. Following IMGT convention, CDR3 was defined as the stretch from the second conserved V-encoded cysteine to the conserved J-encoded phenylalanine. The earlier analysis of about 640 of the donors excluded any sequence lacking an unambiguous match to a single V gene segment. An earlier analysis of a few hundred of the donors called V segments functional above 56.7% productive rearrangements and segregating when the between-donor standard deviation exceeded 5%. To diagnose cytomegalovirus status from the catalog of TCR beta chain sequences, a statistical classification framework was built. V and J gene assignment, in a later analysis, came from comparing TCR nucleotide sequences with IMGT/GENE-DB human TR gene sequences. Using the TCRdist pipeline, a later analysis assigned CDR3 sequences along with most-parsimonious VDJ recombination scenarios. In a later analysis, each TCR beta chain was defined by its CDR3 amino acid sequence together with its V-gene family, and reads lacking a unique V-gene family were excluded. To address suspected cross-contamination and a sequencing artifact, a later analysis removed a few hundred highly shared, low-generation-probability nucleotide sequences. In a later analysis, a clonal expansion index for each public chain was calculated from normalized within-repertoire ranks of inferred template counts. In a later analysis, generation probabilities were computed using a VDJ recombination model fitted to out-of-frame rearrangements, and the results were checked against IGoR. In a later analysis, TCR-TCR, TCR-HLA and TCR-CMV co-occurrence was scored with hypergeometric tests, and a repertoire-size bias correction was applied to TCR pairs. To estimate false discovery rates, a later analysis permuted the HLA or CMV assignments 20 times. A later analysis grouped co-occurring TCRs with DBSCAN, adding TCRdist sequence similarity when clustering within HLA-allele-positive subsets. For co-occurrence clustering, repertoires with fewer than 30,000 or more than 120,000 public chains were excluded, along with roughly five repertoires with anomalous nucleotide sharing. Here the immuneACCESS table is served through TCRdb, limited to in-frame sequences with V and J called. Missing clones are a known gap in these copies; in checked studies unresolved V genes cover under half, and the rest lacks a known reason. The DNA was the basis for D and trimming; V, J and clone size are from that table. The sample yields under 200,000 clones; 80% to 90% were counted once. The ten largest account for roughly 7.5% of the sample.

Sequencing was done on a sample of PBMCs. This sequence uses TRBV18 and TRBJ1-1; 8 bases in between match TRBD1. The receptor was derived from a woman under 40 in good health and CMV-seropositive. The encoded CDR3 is CASSPTGGDTEAFF. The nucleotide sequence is TGTGCCAGCTCACCTACAGGGGGGGACACTGAAGCTTTCTTT.